These T cell receptor beta chains were read from a single sample in a study of T-cell reconstitution after alpha-beta-depleted transplantation in children. TCRdb passed the PCR reads through MiXCR, listing each CDR3 protein once. The sample contains 250,000 to 400,000 distinct CDR3 sequences, 23% of which appear only once. The sequenced sample was PBMCs, mostly from graft donor cells, obtained 180 days after TCRalphabeta/CD19-depleted stem cell transplant. The receptors derive from a male patient aged 10-17 years who had a stem cell transplant for acute lymphoblastic leukemia, so the T cells may come from the graft donor. CDR3s include the opening cysteine and the closing phenylalanine or tryptophan. The order of the fields is V gene, J gene, CDR3 length, D gene, clone size, CDR3 DNA, CDR3 protein. The D gene is left open where the match is weak. Rows give clone size only sometimes, using once, few, many, or a class for an expanded clone.

v_gene: TRBV10-3
j_gene: TRBJ1-4
len: 14
d_gene: .
abundance: few
CDR3nt: TGTGCCATCAGTGAAAGAGGGGTTAATGAAAAACTGTTTTTT
CDR3aa: CAISERGVNEKLFF

v_gene: TRBV4-2
j_gene: TRBJ1-1
len: 15
d_gene: TRBD1
abundance: few
CDR3nt: TGTGCCAGCCGGCATTTGGGACAGAGGGACACTGAAGCTTTCTTT
CDR3aa: CASRHLGQRDTEAFF

v_gene: TRBV7-2
j_gene: TRBJ2-1
len: 14
d_gene: TRBD2
abundance: many
CDR3nt: TGTGCCAGCAGCACACTAGCGGGGTACAATGAGCAGTTCTTC
CDR3aa: CASSTLAGYNEQFF

v_gene: TRBV7-9
j_gene: TRBJ1-4
len: 14
d_gene: TRBD1
abundance: .
CDR3nt: TGTGCCAGCAGCTCCCAGGGGGTCAGAGAAAAACTGTTTTTT
CDR3aa: CASSSQGVREKLFF

v_gene: TRBV11-2
j_gene: TRBJ2-1
len: 14
d_gene: TRBD2
abundance: few
CDR3nt: TGTGCCAGCAGCGTCTTCCTAGCGGGCAATGAGCAGTTCTTC
CDR3aa: CASSVFLAGNEQFF

v_gene: TRBV5-1
j_gene: TRBJ2-7
len: 14
d_gene: .
abundance: many
CDR3nt: TGCGCCAGCAGCTCGACGGTTGTTGGTTACGAGCAGTACTTC
CDR3aa: CASSSTVVGYEQYF

v_gene: TRBV20-1
j_gene: TRBJ2-7
len: 14
d_gene: TRBD2
abundance: few
CDR3nt: TGCAGTGCCTTATCCGGGACTAGCGACTACGAGCAGTACTTC
CDR3aa: CSALSGTSDYEQYF

v_gene: TRBV20-1
j_gene: TRBJ2-6
len: 16
d_gene: TRBD1
abundance: few
CDR3nt: TGCAGTGCTAGAGGGACAGGGTTCTCTGGGGCCAACGTCCTGACTTTC
CDR3aa: CSARGTGFSGANVLTF

v_gene: TRBV7-3
j_gene: TRBJ2-7
len: 15
d_gene: .
abundance: .
CDR3nt: TGTGCCAGCAGCTTAGGGGGGGGCGCTTCCTACGAGCAGTACTTC
CDR3aa: CASSLGGGASYEQYF

v_gene: TRBV27
j_gene: TRBJ2-7
len: 13
d_gene: .
abundance: .
CDR3nt: TGTGCCAGCAGTTTAGGGTACGGGCACGAGCAGTACTTC
CDR3aa: CASSLGYGHEQYF

v_gene: TRBV12-3/TRBV12-4
j_gene: TRBJ1-2
len: 11
d_gene: .
abundance: .
CDR3nt: TGTGCCAGCAGTACCACCGGGGGCTACACCTTC
CDR3aa: CASSTTGGYTF

v_gene: TRBV2
j_gene: TRBJ2-7
len: 13
d_gene: .
abundance: .
CDR3nt: TGTGCCAGCATAGGGGACACTTCCTACGAGCAGTACTTC
CDR3aa: CASIGDTSYEQYF

v_gene: TRBV6-5
j_gene: TRBJ2-5
len: 15
d_gene: .
abundance: few
CDR3nt: TGTGCCAGCAGTTACCCTTATCAGCACCAAGAGACCCAGTACTTC
CDR3aa: CASSYPYQHQETQYF

v_gene: TRBV7-2
j_gene: TRBJ2-2
len: 14
d_gene: .
abundance: .
CDR3nt: TGTGCCAGCAGCCGTTCCATGGGGACCGGGGAGCTGTTTTTT
CDR3aa: CASSRSMGTGELFF

v_gene: TRBV5-1
j_gene: TRBJ2-7
len: 12
d_gene: .
abundance: many
CDR3nt: TGCGCCAGCAGCTATCCAGGGAACGAGCAGTACTTC
CDR3aa: CASSYPGNEQYF

v_gene: TRBV20-1
j_gene: TRBJ2-1
len: 11
d_gene: .
abundance: .
CDR3nt: TGCAGTGCTAGGCCCAGAACAGGGCAGTTCTTC
CDR3aa: CSARPRTGQFF

v_gene: TRBV5-1
j_gene: TRBJ2-5
len: 14
d_gene: TRBD2
abundance: .
CDR3nt: TGCGCCAGCAGCGAGTGGGGGGGAGAAGAGACCCAGTACTTC
CDR3aa: CASSEWGGEETQYF

v_gene: TRBV7-6
j_gene: TRBJ2-7
len: 16
d_gene: .
abundance: many
CDR3nt: TGTGCCAGCAGCTTAGAGGCTAGCCCCGAGTCGTACGAGCAGTACTTC
CDR3aa: CASSLEASPESYEQYF

v_gene: TRBV24-1
j_gene: TRBJ2-2
len: 15
d_gene: .
abundance: .
CDR3nt: TGTGCCACCAGTGAGGCGTCGGGGAACACCGGGGAGCTGTTTTTT
CDR3aa: CATSEASGNTGELFF

v_gene: TRBV11-1
j_gene: TRBJ2-7
len: 17
d_gene: TRBD2
abundance: few
CDR3nt: TGTGCCAGCAGTTCACGATCGGGACTAGCGGTGATATGGGAGCAGTACTTC
CDR3aa: CASSSRSGLAVIWEQYF

v_gene: TRBV18
j_gene: TRBJ2-1
len: 15
d_gene: .
abundance: .
CDR3nt: TGTGCCAGCTCACAGGGTAGGTCCTCCTACAATGAGCAGTTCTTC
CDR3aa: CASSQGRSSYNEQFF

v_gene: TRBV20-1
j_gene: TRBJ2-2
len: 14
d_gene: .
abundance: few
CDR3nt: TGCAGTGCTAGAACGGCGGGAAGGGCCGGGGAGCTGTTTTTT
CDR3aa: CSARTAGRAGELFF

v_gene: TRBV5-1
j_gene: TRBJ1-2
len: 14
d_gene: .
abundance: few
CDR3nt: TGCGCCAGCAGCTTGGACGGCCCCATCTATGGCTACACCTTC
CDR3aa: CASSLDGPIYGYTF

v_gene: TRBV3-1
j_gene: TRBJ2-1
len: 19
d_gene: TRBD2
abundance: few
CDR3nt: TGTGCCAGCAGGCAATCCGGGACTAGCGGGAGAAGCTCCTACAATGAGCAGTTCTTC
CDR3aa: CASRQSGTSGRSSYNEQFF

v_gene: TRBV12-3/TRBV12-4
j_gene: TRBJ1-4
len: 15
d_gene: TRBD1
abundance: many
CDR3nt: TGTGCCAGCAGTTCTCCGGGACAGGGGAATGAAAAACTGTTTTTT
CDR3aa: CASSSPGQGNEKLFF

v_gene: TRBV20-1
j_gene: TRBJ2-7
len: 14
d_gene: .
abundance: once
CDR3nt: TGCAGTGCTAGAAACCGGGACTTCACCTACGAGCAGTACTTC
CDR3aa: CSARNRDFTYEQYF

v_gene: TRBV7-2
j_gene: TRBJ2-2
len: 16
d_gene: .
abundance: many
CDR3nt: TGTGCCAGCAGCTTACGAGGGCTAGGATCCACCGGGGAGCTGTTTTTT
CDR3aa: CASSLRGLGSTGELFF

v_gene: TRBV12-3/TRBV12-4
j_gene: TRBJ2-5
len: 14
d_gene: .
abundance: many
CDR3nt: TGTGCCAGCAGATCGGACCCGGCCGGGGAGACCCAGTACTTC
CDR3aa: CASRSDPAGETQYF

v_gene: TRBV5-1
j_gene: TRBJ1-3
len: 12
d_gene: .
abundance: many
CDR3nt: TGCGCCAGCAGCTTGGTTGGAAACACCATATATTTT
CDR3aa: CASSLVGNTIYF

v_gene: TRBV12-3/TRBV12-4
j_gene: TRBJ2-2
len: 15
d_gene: TRBD2
abundance: few
CDR3nt: TGTGCCAGCAGATGGGGACTAGCCGCCACCGGGGAGCTGTTTTTT
CDR3aa: CASRWGLAATGELFF

v_gene: TRBV5-1
j_gene: TRBJ2-1
len: 14
d_gene: .
abundance: .
CDR3nt: TGCGCCAGCAGCTCCTCAAGCTCCTACAATGAGCAGTTCTTC
CDR3aa: CASSSSSSYNEQFF

v_gene: TRBV27
j_gene: TRBJ2-7
len: 13
d_gene: .
abundance: .
CDR3nt: TGTGCCAGCAGTCCCGAACCACACTACGAGCAGTACTTC
CDR3aa: CASSPEPHYEQYF

v_gene: TRBV9
j_gene: TRBJ2-3
len: 12
d_gene: .
abundance: .
CDR3nt: TGTGCCAGCAGCATGAGCACAGATACGCAGTATTTT
CDR3aa: CASSMSTDTQYF

v_gene: TRBV7-9
j_gene: TRBJ2-7
len: 12
d_gene: .
abundance: .
CDR3nt: TGTGCCAGCAGCATAACCCGCGGAGAGCAGTACTTC
CDR3aa: CASSITRGEQYF

v_gene: TRBV24-1
j_gene: TRBJ2-5
len: 14
d_gene: .
abundance: .
CDR3nt: TGTGCCACCAGTGAGGGGCAGGGAGTGGGGACCCAGTACTTC
CDR3aa: CATSEGQGVGTQYF

v_gene: TRBV5-6
j_gene: TRBJ2-1
len: 16
d_gene: TRBD2
abundance: .
CDR3nt: TGTGCCAGCAGCTTGGCGGGTAGCGGGACACACAATGAGCAGTTCTTC
CDR3aa: CASSLAGSGTHNEQFF

v_gene: TRBV12-3/TRBV12-4
j_gene: TRBJ1-4
len: 14
d_gene: .
abundance: many
CDR3nt: TGTGCCAGCAGTTTAGTACCTTTGGGTGAAAAACTGTTTTTT
CDR3aa: CASSLVPLGEKLFF

v_gene: TRBV25-1
j_gene: TRBJ2-1
len: 18
d_gene: .
abundance: .
CDR3nt: TGTGCCAGCAGTGAATTGCCTCCACTAGCAAGCTCCTACAATGAGCAGTTCTTC
CDR3aa: CASSELPPLASSYNEQFF

v_gene: TRBV27
j_gene: TRBJ2-7
len: 15
d_gene: TRBD1
abundance: .
CDR3nt: TGTGCCAGCAGTCACCGACAGGGGAGCTCCTACGAGCAGTACTTC
CDR3aa: CASSHRQGSSYEQYF

v_gene: TRBV7-9
j_gene: TRBJ1-1
len: 13
d_gene: .
abundance: few
CDR3nt: TGTGCCAGCAGCCTGCACGGGGCTCGAGAAGCTTTCTTT
CDR3aa: CASSLHGAREAFF

v_gene: TRBV4-1
j_gene: TRBJ2-7
len: 16
d_gene: .
abundance: .
CDR3nt: TGCGCCAGCAGCCAAGGACACCCCGAGGTAACCTACGAGCAGTACTTC
CDR3aa: CASSQGHPEVTYEQYF